This T cell receptor (beta chain) was sequenced for a study of shared clonotypes between healthy human individuals. Study-level results: Rarefaction curves obtained for sorted subsets showed sequencing incomplete despite large depth.

A note on this clone: Its antigen is still unknown.

Sequencing used immunoSEQ multiplex PCR; TCRdb keeps in-frame clones, though not all of them. The sample lists some 790,000 clones; 55% to 75% were seen once. Germline V CDR1 and CDR2: SNHLY, FYNNEI. This CDR3 region has 14 residues. After removal of 6 bases from V and 5 bases from J, the junction contained 4 bases not matched to a gene. This receptor was taken from a woman in her twenties or thirties in good health. This chain joins TRBV2 and TRBJ1-4; TRBD1 agrees at 9 bases. The sequenced sample was memory CD4+ T cells sorted from blood. Stated subset: CD45RA-negative fraction. This chain's CDR3 is CASRGGTGNEKLFF. The DNA of the CDR3 is TGTGCCAGCAGGGGGGGGACAGGGAATGAAAAACTGTTTTTT.